The clone carrying this T cell receptor beta chain was observed a few times. The antigen is undetermined. Other DNA sequences in this sample translate to the same CDR3. This entry belongs to a study of beta chain features in type 1 diabetes. Overall study context: No patient-donor differences in age, gender, total cells or subset yield.

It was via CD45RO/CCR7/CD25/CD127/CD95/CD27 that CD4+ naive, central memory, regulatory and stem cell-like memory cells were sorted. Study-wide findings and caveats: Among all four CD4+ subsets, Type 1 diabetes patients had TCRB CDR3s that were moderately but significantly shorter.

The whole isolated RNA underwent reverse transcription, so sequencing captured expressed TCRB transcripts. Using immunoSEQ multiplex PCR, the repertoire was profiled, and TCRdb retains in-frame clones only, with some absent. The table includes roughly 240,000 clones, approximately 14% detected once. The CDR3 runs to 14 residues. Deletions cut 0 bases from V and 2 bases from J, with 9 bases between. Germline V gene data show CDR1 as SGDLS and CDR2 as YYNGEE. The rearrangement links TRBV9 to TRBJ2-7, with D possibly matching TRBD1 (5 bases). Sequenced input: naive CD4+ T cells from blood. This receptor was obtained from a woman in her 40s in good health. The CDR3 nucleotides are TGTGCCAGCAGCGTAGTTGCAGGGACCTACGAGCAGTACTTC. Protein sequence: CASSVVAGTYEQYF.